Following are 14 T cell receptor beta chains from one sample sequenced in a study of blood T cell repertoires in COVID-19. TCRdb's copy holds only in-frame clones and misses some; the assay was immunoSEQ multiplex PCR. The sample yields fewer than 130,000 clones, less than 80% seen once. The sequencing sample was made of peripheral blood. The receptors were gathered from a man between 65 and 85 years old with active or convalescent COVID-19.

J is TRBJ2-3 and V is TRBV5-1; a possible D gene is TRBD1 (5 bases). The CDR3 is made up of 15 amino acids. CDR1 SGHRS and CDR2 YFSETQ come from the germline V gene. The V gene lost 2 bases and the J gene lost 6 bases, with 16 bases spanning the gap. CDR3 loop: CASSLGAGMGDTQYF. As DNA, the CDR3 is TGCGCCAGCAGCTTAGGGGCAGGGATGGGCGATACGCAGTATTTT.

This rearrangement joins TRBV19 to TRBJ1-1; TRBD1 matches at 8 bases. J gave up 1 base and V 5 bases, and 3 bases lay outside the gene matches. This CDR3 comprises 14 residues. Germline V lookup: CDR1 LNHDA, CDR2 SQIVND (reference sequence). Written as DNA, the CDR3 is TGTGCCAGTAGTCAGGGGACAGGGAACACTGAAGCTTTCTTT. Its protein is CASSQGTGNTEAFF.

This chain uses TRBV6-5 with TRBJ1-5; 11 bases map to TRBD1. Germline-derived CDR1 and CDR2 are MNHEY and SVGAGI. V shed 8 bases, J shed 4 bases, and the junction held 1 base outside the gene matches. The length of the CDR3 is 13 residues. CDR3 in DNA: TGTGCCAGCGGACAGGGGGCGAATCAGCCCCAGCATTTT. Its protein product is CASGQGANQPQHF.

The CDR3 bases are TGTGCCAGCATCCCGCCGGGGGTGAACACTGAAGCTTTCTTT. As protein: CASIPPGVNTEAFF. The V and J genes are TRBV6-5 and TRBJ1-1; D is perhaps TRBD1 (5 bases). In germline, CDR1 is MNHEY, CDR2 SVGAGI. V was clipped by 7 bases and J by 0 bases, with 12 bases between them. CDR3 length: 14 amino acids.

This clone occurred a few times. This chain joins TRBV7-9 and TRBJ2-1; D is unresolved. CDR1 SEHNR and CDR2 FQNEAQ come from the germline V gene (reference sequence). This CDR3 contains 13 residues. Trimming left V 5 bases short and J 8 bases short, with 13 bases between. The CDR3 nucleotides are TGTGCCAGCAGCCCCCCCGCTAGAGATGAGCAGTTCTTC. Translation gives CASSPPARDEQFF.

This chain's CDR3 is CASRGTGGGEKLFF. CDR3 sequence (DNA): TGTGCCAGCAGGGGGACAGGGGGAGGCGAAAAACTGTTTTTT. The chain joins TRBV6-5 to TRBJ1-4; 11 bases map to TRBD1. V lost 6 bases to trimming and J lost 8 bases; unmatched junction nucleotides: 5. CDR1 and CDR2 (germline): MNHEY, SVGAGI. The CDR3 length is 14 residues.

This sequence joins TRBV18 and TRBJ2-2, with 13 bases identical to TRBD2. The CDR3 spans 17 residues. The germline gives CDR1 KGHSH, CDR2 LQKENI. V lost 2 bases, J lost 7 bases, and 7 bases stayed unmatched. As DNA, the CDR3 is TGTGCCAGCTCACCAGGACTAGCGGGAGTGTTTGGCGGGGAGCTGTTTTTT. It specifies CASSPGLAGVFGGELFF.

The rearrangement joins TRBV11-2 to TRBJ1-1, with D perhaps matching TRBD1 (6 bases). The germline V and J ends were trimmed by 5 bases and 5 bases, with 12 bases remaining between them. The CDR3 is made up of 13 amino acids. CDR1 is SGHAT and CDR2 is FQNNGV in the germline V gene. CDR3 amino acids: CASSPDRLTEAFF. As DNA, the CDR3 is TGTGCCAGCAGCCCTGACAGGTTGACTGAAGCTTTCTTT.

V and J are TRBV28 and TRBJ2-3, with 11 bases lining up with TRBD1. The CDR3 has 16 amino acids. Trimming at V came to 4 bases and at J to 6 bases, leaving 9 bases not matched to a gene. The germline V gene encodes CDR1 MDHEN and CDR2 SYDVKM. The CDR3 bases are TGTGCCAGCAGTTATCTCCCGGGACAGGGGGTTGATACGCAGTATTTT. Translation gives CASSYLPGQGVDTQYF.

This clone is a singleton in its sample. The chain employs TRBV30 and TRBJ2-3; D not certain. In germline, CDR1 is GTSNPN, CDR2 SVGIG (reference sequence). The length of the CDR3 is 13 residues. V lost 0 bases and J lost 4, with 8 bases in between. For the CDR3, the DNA is TGTGCCTGGAGTGTAGCGAACGCAGATACGCAGTATTTT. Translated, it gives CAWSVANADTQYF.

This chain uses TRBV6-6 with TRBJ2-2, with 10 positions matching TRBD1. The CDR3 covers 15 residues. V dropped 5 bases and J dropped 7; count of bases not matched to a gene: 7. Germline CDR1 reads MNHNY; CDR2 reads SVGAGI (reference sequence). This CDR3 reads CASSTRDRGHGELFF. The CDR3 DNA reads as TGTGCCAGCAGTACCCGGGACAGGGGTCACGGGGAGCTGTTTTTT.

This clone occurred a few times. The rearrangement links TRBV4-2 to TRBJ2-1; tentatively, D is TRBD1 (6 bases). CDR1 and CDR2 (germline): LGHNA, YNFKEQ. V was shortened by 6 bases and J by 8 bases, with 11 bases between the two germline ends. The CDR3 length is 12 residues. CDR3 sequence reads: CASRLTGHEQFF. In DNA form, the CDR3 reads TGTGCCAGCAGACTTACAGGGCATGAGCAGTTCTTC.

The V call is TRBV20-1, the J call TRBJ2-3; 11 bases match TRBD2. CDR1 is DFQATT and CDR2 is SNEGSKA in the germline V gene (reference sequence). The J segment lost 5 bases and the V segment lost 3 bases, leaving 4 bases of the junction unmatched. CDR3 length: 14 amino acids. This chain's CDR3 is CSASVAGGVDTQYF. Here the CDR3 DNA reads TGCAGTGCTAGTGTAGCGGGAGGGGTAGATACGCAGTATTTT.

The chain is built from TRBV3-1 (or the pseudogene TRBV3-2) and TRBJ1-4, with 8 positions matching TRBD1. The CDR3 has 16 amino acids. Trimming at V came to 4 bases and at J to 7 bases, leaving 11 bases not matched to a gene. Germline V gives CDR1 LGHDT, CDR2 YNNKEL (reference sequence). The CDR3 bases are TGTGCCAGCAGCCCAAGGGAGGGACAGGTAACTGAAAAACTGTTTTTT. Protein: CASSPREGQVTEKLFF.